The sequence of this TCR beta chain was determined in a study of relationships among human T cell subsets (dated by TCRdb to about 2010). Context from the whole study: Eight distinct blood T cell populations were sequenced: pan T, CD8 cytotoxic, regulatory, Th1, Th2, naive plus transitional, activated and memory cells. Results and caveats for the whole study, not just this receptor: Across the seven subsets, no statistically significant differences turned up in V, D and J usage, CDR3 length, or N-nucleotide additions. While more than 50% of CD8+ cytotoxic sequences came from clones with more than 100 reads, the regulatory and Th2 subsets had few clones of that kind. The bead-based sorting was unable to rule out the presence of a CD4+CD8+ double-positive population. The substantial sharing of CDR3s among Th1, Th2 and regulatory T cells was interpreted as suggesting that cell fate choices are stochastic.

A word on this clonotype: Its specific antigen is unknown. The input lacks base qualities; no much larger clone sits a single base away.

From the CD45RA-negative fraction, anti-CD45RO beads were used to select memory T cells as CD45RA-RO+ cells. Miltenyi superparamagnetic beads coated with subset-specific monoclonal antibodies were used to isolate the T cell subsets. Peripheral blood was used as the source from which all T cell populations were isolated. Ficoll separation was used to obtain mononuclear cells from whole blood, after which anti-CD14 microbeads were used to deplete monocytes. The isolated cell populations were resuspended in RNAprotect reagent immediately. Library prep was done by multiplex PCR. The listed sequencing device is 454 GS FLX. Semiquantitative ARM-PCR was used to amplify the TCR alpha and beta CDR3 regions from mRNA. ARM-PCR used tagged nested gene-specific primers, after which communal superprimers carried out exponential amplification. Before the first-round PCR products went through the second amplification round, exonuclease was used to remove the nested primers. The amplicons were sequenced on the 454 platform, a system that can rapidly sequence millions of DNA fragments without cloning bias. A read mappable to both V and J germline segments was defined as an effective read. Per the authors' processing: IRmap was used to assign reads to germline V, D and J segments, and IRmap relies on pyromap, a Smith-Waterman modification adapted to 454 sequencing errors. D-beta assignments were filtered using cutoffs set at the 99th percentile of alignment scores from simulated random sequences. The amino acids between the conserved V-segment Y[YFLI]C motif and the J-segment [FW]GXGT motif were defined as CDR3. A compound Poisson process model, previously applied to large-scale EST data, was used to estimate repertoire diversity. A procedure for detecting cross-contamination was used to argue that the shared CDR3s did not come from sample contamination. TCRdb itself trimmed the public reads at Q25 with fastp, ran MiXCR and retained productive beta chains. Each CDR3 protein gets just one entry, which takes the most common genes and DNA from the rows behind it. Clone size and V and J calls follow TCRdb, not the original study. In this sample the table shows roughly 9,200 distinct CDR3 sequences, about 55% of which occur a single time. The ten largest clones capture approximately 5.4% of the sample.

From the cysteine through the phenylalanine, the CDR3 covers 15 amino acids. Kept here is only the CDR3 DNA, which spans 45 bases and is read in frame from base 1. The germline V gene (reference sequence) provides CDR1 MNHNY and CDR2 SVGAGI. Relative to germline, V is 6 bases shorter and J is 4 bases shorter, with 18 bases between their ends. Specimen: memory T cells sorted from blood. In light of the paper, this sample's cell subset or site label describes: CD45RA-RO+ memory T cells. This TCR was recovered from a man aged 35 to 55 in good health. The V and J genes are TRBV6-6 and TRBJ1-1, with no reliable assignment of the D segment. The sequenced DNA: TGTGCCAGCAGCTCCCCGGGAGGGAGGAGCACTGAAGCTTTCTTT. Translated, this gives CASSSPGGRSTEAFF.